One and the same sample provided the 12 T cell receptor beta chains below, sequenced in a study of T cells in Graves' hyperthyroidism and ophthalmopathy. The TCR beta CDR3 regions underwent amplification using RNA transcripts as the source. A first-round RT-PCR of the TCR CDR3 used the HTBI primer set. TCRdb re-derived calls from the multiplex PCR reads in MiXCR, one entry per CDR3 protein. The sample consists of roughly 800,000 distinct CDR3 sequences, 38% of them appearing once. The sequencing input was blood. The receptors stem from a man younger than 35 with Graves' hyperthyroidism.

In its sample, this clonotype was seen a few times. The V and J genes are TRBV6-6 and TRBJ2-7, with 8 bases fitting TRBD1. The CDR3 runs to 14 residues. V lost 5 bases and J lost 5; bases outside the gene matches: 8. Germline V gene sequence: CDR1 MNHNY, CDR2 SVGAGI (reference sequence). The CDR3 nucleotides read TGTGCCAGCAGTCCACTTAGACAGGGGAACGAGCAGTACTTC. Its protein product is CASSPLRQGNEQYF.

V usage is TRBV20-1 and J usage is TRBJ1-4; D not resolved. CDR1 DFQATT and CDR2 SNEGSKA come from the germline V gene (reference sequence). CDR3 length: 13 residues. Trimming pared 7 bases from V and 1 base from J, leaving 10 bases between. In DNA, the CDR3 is TGCAGTGTGCCGCGAAGAACTAATGAAAAACTGTTTTTT. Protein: CSVPRRTNEKLFF.

CDR3 nucleotide sequence: TGTGCCAGCAGCCCCAACGTGGTAGGGGTCTATGGCTACACCTTC. Translation gives CASSPNVVGVYGYTF. The chain joins TRBV7-9 to TRBJ1-2, with D maybe TRBD1 (5 bases). The CDR3 sequence is 15 residues long. Germline-derived CDR1 and CDR2 are SEHNR and FQNEAQ (reference sequence). V dropped 5 bases and J dropped 4 bases, with 17 bases sitting between them.

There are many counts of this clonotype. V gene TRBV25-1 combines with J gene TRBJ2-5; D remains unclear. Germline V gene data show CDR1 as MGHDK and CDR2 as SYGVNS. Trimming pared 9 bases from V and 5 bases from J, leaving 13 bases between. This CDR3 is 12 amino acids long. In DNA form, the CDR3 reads TGTGCCAGAGACCCTAAGCCCGAGACCCAGTACTTC. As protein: CARDPKPETQYF.

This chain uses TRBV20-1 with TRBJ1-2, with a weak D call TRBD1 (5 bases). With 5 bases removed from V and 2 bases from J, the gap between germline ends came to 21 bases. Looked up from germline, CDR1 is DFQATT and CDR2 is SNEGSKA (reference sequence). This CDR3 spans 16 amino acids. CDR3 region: CSALVTGLPNNYGYTF. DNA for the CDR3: TGCAGTGCTCTTGTTACAGGACTCCCGAACAACTATGGCTACACCTTC.

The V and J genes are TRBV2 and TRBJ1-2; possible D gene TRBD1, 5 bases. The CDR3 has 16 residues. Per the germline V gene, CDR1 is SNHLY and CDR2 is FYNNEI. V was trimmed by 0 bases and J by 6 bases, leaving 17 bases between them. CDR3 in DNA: TGTGCCAGCAGTGAAGCCGGGGGATATCCCTCCGATGGCTACACCTTC. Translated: CASSEAGGYPSDGYTF.

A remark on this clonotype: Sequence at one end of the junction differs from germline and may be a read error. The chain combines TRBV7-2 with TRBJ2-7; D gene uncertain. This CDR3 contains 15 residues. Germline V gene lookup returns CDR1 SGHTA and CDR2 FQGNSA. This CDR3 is CASSLDLTSSYEQNF. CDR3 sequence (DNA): TGTGCCAGCAGCTTAGATCTCACATCATCCTACGAGCAGAACTTC.

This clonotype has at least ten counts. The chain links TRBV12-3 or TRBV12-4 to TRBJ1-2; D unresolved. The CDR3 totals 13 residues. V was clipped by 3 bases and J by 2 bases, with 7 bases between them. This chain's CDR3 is CASSFPGNYGYTF. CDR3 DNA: TGTGCCAGCAGTTTCCCCGGAAACTATGGCTACACCTTC.

CDR3 sequence reads: CASSYQGNSYEQYF. In DNA form, the CDR3 reads TGTGCCAGCAGTTACCAGGGAAACTCCTACGAGCAGTACTTC. The chain links TRBV6-6 to TRBJ2-7, with D perhaps TRBD1 (5 bases). The CDR3 totals 14 residues. Germline V gene lookup returns CDR1 MNHNY and CDR2 SVGAGI (reference sequence). The germline V and J ends were trimmed by 2 bases and 0 bases, with 8 bases remaining between them.

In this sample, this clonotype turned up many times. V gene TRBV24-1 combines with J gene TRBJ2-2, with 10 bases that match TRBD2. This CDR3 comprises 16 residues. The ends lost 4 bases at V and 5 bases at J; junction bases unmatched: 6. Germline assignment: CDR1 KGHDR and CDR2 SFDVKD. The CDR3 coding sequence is TGTGCCACCAGTGACCCTAGCGGGAGTGGAACCGGGGAGCTGTTTTTT. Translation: CATSDPSGSGTGELFF.

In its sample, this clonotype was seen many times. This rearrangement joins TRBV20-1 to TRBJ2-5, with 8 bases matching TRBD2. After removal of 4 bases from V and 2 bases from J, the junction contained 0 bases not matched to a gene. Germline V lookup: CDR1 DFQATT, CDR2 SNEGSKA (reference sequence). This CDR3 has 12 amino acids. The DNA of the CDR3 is TGCAGTGCTAAGCGGGGGCAAGAGACCCAGTACTTC. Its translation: CSAKRGQETQYF.

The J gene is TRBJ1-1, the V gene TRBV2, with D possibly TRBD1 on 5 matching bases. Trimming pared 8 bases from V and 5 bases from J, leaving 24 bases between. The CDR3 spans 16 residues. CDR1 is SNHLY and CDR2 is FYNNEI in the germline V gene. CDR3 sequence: CASGGWAQVTRTEAFF. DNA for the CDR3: TGTGCCAGCGGGGGGTGGGCGCAGGTGACGAGGACTGAAGCTTTCTTT. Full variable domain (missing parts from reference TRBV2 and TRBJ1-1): EPEVTQTPSHQVTQMGQEVILRCVPISNHLYFYWYRQILGQKVEFLVSFYNNEISEKSEIFDDQFSVERPDGSNFTLKIRSTKLEDSAMYFCASGGWAQVTRTEAFFGQGTRLTVV.